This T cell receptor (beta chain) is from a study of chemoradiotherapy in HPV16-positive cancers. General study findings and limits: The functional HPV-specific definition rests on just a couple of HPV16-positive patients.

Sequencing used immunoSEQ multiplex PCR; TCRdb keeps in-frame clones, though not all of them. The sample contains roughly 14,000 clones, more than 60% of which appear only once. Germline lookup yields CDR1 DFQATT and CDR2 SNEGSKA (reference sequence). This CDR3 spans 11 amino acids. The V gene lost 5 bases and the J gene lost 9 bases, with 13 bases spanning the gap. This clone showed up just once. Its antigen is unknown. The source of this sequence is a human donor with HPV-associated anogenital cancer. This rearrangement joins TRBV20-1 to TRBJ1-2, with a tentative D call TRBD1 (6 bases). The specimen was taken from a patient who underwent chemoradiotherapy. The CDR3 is CSARQGLSYTF. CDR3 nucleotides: TGCAGTGCTCGTCAGGGGTTGAGCTACACCTTC.